The present T cell receptor (beta chain) was sequenced within a study of technical replicates of blood from a handful of donors. Clones were read by immunoSEQ multiplex PCR, and TCRdb kept only the in-frame ones, dropping some. The table shows about 69,000 clones, with approximately 88% occurring only once. CDR1 and CDR2 from the germline V gene are SGHRS and YFSETQ. Losses at the gene ends were 5 bases for V and 4 bases for J; bases not matched to a gene: 6. The CDR3 extends over 15 amino acids. The chain has TRBV5-1 and TRBJ2-1, with TRBD2 matching 10 bases. The TCR sequence derives from a human donor in good health. Some clones in this sample may be carry-over from other donors' samples. Sequencing was performed on PBMCs. CDR3 DNA sequence: TGCGCCAGCAGACCGCTGACTAGCGGGTACAATGAGCAGTTCTTC. Translating gives CASRPLTSGYNEQFF.